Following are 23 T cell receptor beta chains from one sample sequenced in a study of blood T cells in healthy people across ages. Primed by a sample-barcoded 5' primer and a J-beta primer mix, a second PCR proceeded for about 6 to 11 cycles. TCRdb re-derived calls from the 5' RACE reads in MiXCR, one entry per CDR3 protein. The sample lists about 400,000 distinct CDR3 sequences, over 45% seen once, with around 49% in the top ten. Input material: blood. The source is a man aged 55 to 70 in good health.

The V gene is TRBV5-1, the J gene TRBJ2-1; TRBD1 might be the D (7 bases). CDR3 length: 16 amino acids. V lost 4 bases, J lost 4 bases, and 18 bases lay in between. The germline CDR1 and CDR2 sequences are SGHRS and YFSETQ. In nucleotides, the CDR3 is TGCGCCAGCAGCCCCGAAGTGTCAGGGGGGTACAATGAGCAGTTCTTC. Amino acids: CASSPEVSGGYNEQFF. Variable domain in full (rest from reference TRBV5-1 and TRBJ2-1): KAGVTQTPRYLIKTRGQQVTLSCSPISGHRSVSWYQQTPGQGLQFLFEYFSETQRNKGNFPGRFSGRQFSNSRSEMNVSTLELGDSALYLCASSPEVSGGYNEQFFGPGTRLTVL.

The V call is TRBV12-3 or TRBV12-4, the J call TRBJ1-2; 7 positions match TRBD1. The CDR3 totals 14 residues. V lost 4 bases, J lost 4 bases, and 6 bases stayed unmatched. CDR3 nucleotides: TGTGCCAGCAGTTCGCCGGGACAGTTCTATGGCTACACCTTC. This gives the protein CASSSPGQFYGYTF.

The CDR3 nucleotides read TGTGCCAGCAGGCTAACTAGCGGGGGGGCCAGTGAGACCCAGTACTTC. Amino acid sequence: CASRLTSGGASETQYF. The chain is built from TRBV2 and TRBJ2-7; TRBD2 agrees at 13 bases. The J call may be incorrect, as the DNA end agrees better with TRBJ2-5. CDR1 and CDR2 from the germline V gene are SNHLY and FYNNEI. The CDR3 runs 16 residues.

Written as DNA, the CDR3 is TGTGCCAGCAGCCCCCGACAGGGCACTAATGAAAAACTGTTTTTT. This sequence encodes CASSPRQGTNEKLFF. The rearrangement links TRBV3-1 to TRBJ1-4; 7 bases map to TRBD1. The CDR3 is 15 amino acids. Trimming removed 4 bases from V and 2 bases from J; junction bases left unmatched: 4. In germline, CDR1 is LGHDT, CDR2 YNNKEL (reference sequence).

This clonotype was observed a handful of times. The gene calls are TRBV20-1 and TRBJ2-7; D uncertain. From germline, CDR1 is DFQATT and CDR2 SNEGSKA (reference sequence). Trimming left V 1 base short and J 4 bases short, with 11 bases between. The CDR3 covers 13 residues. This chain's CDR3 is CSARVSGPYEQYF. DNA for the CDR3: TGCAGTGCTAGAGTTTCCGGACCATACGAGCAGTACTTC.

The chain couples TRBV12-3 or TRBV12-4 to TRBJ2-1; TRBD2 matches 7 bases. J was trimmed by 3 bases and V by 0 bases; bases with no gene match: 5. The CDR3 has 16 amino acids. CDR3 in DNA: TGTGCCAGCAGTTTAGCTTTGCGGGAGCACTACAATGAGCAGTTCTTC. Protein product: CASSLALREHYNEQFF.

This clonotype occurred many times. The CDR3 DNA reads as TGCAGCCTCCGGGACAGGGGGCTCTACGAGCAGTACTTC. Translated: CSLRDRGLYEQYF. This sequence joins TRBV29-1 and TRBJ2-7, with 12 bases aligning to TRBD1. Germline CDR1 reads SQVTM; CDR2 reads ANQGSEA. The CDR3 length is 13 residues. The V segment lost 8 bases and the J segment 3 bases; nucleotides outside the gene matches: 5.

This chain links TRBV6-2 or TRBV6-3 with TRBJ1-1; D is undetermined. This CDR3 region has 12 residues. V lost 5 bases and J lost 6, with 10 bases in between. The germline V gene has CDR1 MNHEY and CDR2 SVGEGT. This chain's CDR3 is CASSLDFSEAFF. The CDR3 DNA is TGTGCCAGCAGTCTGGACTTCTCTGAAGCTTTCTTT.

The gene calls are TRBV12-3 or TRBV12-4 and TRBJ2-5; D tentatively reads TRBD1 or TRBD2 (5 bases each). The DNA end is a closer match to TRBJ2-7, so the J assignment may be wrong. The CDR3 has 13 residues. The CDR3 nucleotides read TGTGCCAGCAGGGAGCAAGGGACCCTCGAGCAGTACTTC. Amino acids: CASREQGTLEQYF.

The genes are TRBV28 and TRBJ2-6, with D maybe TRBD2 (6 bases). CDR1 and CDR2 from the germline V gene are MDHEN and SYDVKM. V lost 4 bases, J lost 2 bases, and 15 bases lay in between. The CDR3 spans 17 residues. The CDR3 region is CASSSPPRTTGANVLTF. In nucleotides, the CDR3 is TGTGCCAGCAGTTCTCCCCCCCGGACTACTGGGGCCAACGTCCTGACTTTC.

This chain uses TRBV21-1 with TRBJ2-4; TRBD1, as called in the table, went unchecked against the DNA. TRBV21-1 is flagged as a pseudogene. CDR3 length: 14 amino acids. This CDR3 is CASSSRGPKNIQYF. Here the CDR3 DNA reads TGTGCCAGCAGCTCCCGGGGGCCGAAAAACATTCAGTACTTC.

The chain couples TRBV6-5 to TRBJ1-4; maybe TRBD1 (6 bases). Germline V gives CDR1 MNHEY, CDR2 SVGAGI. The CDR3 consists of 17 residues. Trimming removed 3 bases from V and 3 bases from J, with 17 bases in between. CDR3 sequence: CASSYGQGRVANEKLFF. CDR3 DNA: TGTGCCAGCAGTTATGGGCAGGGGCGGGTTGCTAATGAAAAACTGTTTTTT.

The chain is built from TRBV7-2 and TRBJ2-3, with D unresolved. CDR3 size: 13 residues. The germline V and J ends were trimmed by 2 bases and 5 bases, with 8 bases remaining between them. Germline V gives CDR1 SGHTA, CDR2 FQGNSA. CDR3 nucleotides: TGTGCCAGCAGCTTACACAAGGGAGATACGCAGTATTTT. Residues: CASSLHKGDTQYF.

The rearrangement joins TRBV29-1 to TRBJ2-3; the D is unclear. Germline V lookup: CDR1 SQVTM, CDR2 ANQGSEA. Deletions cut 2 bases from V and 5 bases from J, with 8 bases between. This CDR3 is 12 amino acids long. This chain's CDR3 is CSVETGEDTQYF. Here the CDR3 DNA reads TGCAGCGTTGAAACTGGGGAAGATACGCAGTATTTT.

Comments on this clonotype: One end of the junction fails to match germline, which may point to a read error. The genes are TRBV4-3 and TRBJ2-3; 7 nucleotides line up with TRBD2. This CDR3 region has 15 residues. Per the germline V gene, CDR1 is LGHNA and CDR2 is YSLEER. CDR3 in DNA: TGCGCCAGCAGTCAAGGGAGGGGACCCACAGATACGCAGTATTTT. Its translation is CASSQGRGPTDTQYF.

CDR3 amino acids: CASSLDVGEQFF. The CDR3 DNA sequence: TGTGCCAGCAGCTTAGACGTGGGGGAGCAGTTCTTC. J is TRBJ2-1 and V is TRBV7-2, with D uncertain. Germline V gene data show CDR1 as SGHTA and CDR2 as FQGNSA. V was shortened by 1 base and J by 10 bases, with 8 bases between the two germline ends. There are 12 residues in the CDR3.

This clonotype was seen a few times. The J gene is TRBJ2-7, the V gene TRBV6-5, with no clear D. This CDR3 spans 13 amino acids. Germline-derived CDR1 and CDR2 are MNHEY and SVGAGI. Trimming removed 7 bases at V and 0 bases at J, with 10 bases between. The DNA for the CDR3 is TGTGCCAGCACGGCCACAAGCTCCTACGAGCAGTACTTC. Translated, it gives CASTATSSYEQYF.

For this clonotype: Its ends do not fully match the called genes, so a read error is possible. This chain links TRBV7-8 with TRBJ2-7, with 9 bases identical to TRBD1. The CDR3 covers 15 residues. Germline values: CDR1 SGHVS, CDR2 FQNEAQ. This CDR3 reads CASSPWDRVSCEQYF. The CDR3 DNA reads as TGTGCCAGCAGCCCGTGGGACAGGGTGTCCTGCGAGCAGTACTTC.

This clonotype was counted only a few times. The DNA of the CDR3 is TGTGCCAGCAGTGCGTCTGGTAATGAGCAGTTCTTC. This gives the protein CASSASGNEQFF. The J gene is TRBJ2-1, the V gene TRBV6-2 or TRBV6-3; unclear D gene. The CDR3 runs 12 residues. Germline lookup yields CDR1 MNHEY and CDR2 SVGEGT. Trimming removed 5 bases at V and 7 bases at J, with 9 bases between.

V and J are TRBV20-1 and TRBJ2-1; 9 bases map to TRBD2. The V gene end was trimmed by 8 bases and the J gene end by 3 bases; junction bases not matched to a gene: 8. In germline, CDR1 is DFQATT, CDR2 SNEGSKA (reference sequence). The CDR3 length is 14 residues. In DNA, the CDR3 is TGCAGTTCCGAGGGACTAGCCGGCTACAATGAGCAGTTCTTC. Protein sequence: CSSEGLAGYNEQFF.

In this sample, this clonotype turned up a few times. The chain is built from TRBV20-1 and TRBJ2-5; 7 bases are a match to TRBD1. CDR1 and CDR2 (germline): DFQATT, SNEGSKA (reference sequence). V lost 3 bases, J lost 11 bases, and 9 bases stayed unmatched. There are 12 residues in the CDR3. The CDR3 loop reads CSARTSGGGQYF. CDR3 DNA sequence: TGCAGTGCTAGGACCTCAGGGGGTGGGCAGTACTTC.

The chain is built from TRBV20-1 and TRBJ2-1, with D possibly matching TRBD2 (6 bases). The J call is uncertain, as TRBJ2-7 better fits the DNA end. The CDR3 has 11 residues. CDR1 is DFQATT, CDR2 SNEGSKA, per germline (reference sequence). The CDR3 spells CGTWGYNEQYF. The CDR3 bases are TGCGGGACTTGGGGATACAATGAGCAGTACTTC.

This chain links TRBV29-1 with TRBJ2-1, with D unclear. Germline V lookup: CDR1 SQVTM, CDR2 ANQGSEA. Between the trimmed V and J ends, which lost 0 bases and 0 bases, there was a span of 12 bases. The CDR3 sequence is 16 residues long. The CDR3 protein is CSVEDTRTRSYNEQFF. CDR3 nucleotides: TGCAGCGTTGAAGATACCCGGACCCGCTCCTACAATGAGCAGTTCTTC.